This T cell receptor (beta chain) was identified in a study of blood T cells in healthy people across ages (dated by TCRdb to between 2014 and 2017). Study-wide context: Template switching captured roughly one uniquely barcoded TCR beta cDNA molecule per two T cells in model experiments. Using deep sequencing normalized with unique cDNA molecular identifiers, the study measured how TCR beta repertoire diversity changes with age. The donors were divided into four age groups: young (average 16 years), middle-aged (almost 40), aged (approximately 59) and long-lived (about 84). The study analyzed two additional independent replicas of 1 million unique cDNA reads from the same blood draw for two donors, one aged 18 to 30 and one aged 80 or older. General conclusions and limits of the study: Because profiling used bulk unsorted PBMCs, naive and antigen-experienced compartments could not be compared conclusively. Estimates of total diversity from one million sequenced T cells were regarded as lower bounds and underestimates. Because donor CMV infection status was unknown, age-related changes in expanded clonotypes were potentially confounded. As age increased, observed TCR beta diversity per million T cells dropped in a roughly linear way, and a significant reduction was already evident by age about 36. The percentage of naive T cells measured by flow cytometry correlated strongly with observed TCR beta diversity. Compared with the aged group, the long-lived group had more naive CD4+ T cells, fewer expanded clones and increased TCR diversity, suggesting age selection.

This clonotype was picked up a small number of times. What this receptor recognizes is not known. At one end, the junction sequence differs from germline, possibly due to a read error. Library construction relied on 5' RACE. The instrument given in TCRdb is Illumina HiSeq 2500. A second PCR of roughly 6 to 11 cycles was performed with a sample-barcoded 5' primer and a J-beta primer mix. A unique molecular identifier was introduced onto each TCR beta cDNA molecule by a template-switch 5' adaptor carrying 12 random nucleotides. Each sample yielded at least 2.5 million CDR3-containing paired-end reads. All of the RNA was converted into first-strand cDNA using the Mint cDNA synthesis kit, with a TRBC-specific oligonucleotide serving as the primer. All cDNA was treated with uracil-DNA glycosylase and then went through a first 18-cycle PCR with the universal primers M1SS and BC2_uni_R. In the original analysis: Each sample was normalized by randomly selecting 1 million high-quality reads, each carrying a distinct molecular identifier. Reads sharing molecular identifiers were discarded rather than binned into consensus sequences. MiTCR, run with a Q25 quality threshold and the strictest error-elimination algorithm, handled CDR3 identification, clonotype clustering and error correction. A nonparametric unseen species model using Euler transformation provided a lower-bound estimate of total TCR beta diversity. TCRdb ran its own pipeline on the public reads, namely fastp trimming at Q25 and MiXCR clone calling, and kept in-frame beta chains. When rows share a CDR3 protein, they turn into one entry using the most common DNA and genes. TCRdb's processing, not the authors' own work, is the source of the V and J calls. The sample contains fewer than 800,000 distinct CDR3 sequences, approximately 25% of them found a single time. Together, the top ten hold 9.4% of the sample.

Systemically healthy Caucasian individuals from Russia, some 38 in total and aged roughly 6 to 90 years, were included as donors. Each donor gave around 9.9 milliliters of peripheral blood, collected into EDTA-treated Vacutainer tubes. Ficoll-Paque density-gradient centrifugation was used to isolate PBMCs, with at least 7 million per sample. Total RNA, at least 6 micrograms per sample, was extracted from PBMCs with Trizol reagent. Naive CD45RAhigh/CD27high T cell percentages were measured by flow cytometry on a PBMC aliquot from every donor. Based on the germline V gene, the CDR1 and CDR2 sequences are MDHEN and SYDVKM. The CDR3 numbers 16 residues from cysteine through phenylalanine. Only the CDR3 DNA stays, 48 bases, in frame from base 1. These sequences were also reported in another study, on T cells of mothers and their children. As that second paper reports: Donors were nine systemically healthy Caucasian individuals: three mothers and their six children. cDNA synthesis consumed the entire amount of extracted RNA, loaded at approximately 1.6 ug RNA in each 15 ul reaction. In the second PCR, the M1S primer added sample barcodes and 2-4 random nucleotides. Over 8.5 million TCR beta CDR3 reads were obtained for each mother, and millions of reads were obtained for each child. Thymic selection similarly shapes TCR recombination output in related and unrelated pairs, with minor effect from inherited differences. Related mother-child pairs always showed normalized repertoire overlap that was slightly higher than in unrelated mother-child pairs, though the difference was never significant. No persistent microchimeric T cell clones were detected, at a sensitivity of approximately 110 clones per million clonotypes. The study used deep NGS to compare TCR beta repertoires of mothers and children, seeking features distinguishing related mother-child pairs from unrelated individuals. On average, the children were roughly 10 +/- 4 years old, while the mothers were roughly 36 +/- 4 years old. After adapters were ligated using NEBNext reagents, the libraries underwent 100+100 nt paired-end sequencing on an Illumina HiSeq 2000. To avoid cross-contamination, the mother libraries and the child libraries were prepared a month apart and sequenced in separate runs. Each donor had between about 450,000 and 2,100,000 distinct TCR beta clonotypes identified. Naive TCR beta clonotypes were estimated from low-frequency clonotypes matched to each donor's FACS-determined naive share, without sorting.

This receptor was obtained from a boy aged 10-17 years in good health. Sequencing input: blood. The V and J genes are TRBV28 and TRBJ2-1, and TRBD2 matches 11 of the central bases. The J call may not be correct, given that the DNA end is closer to TRBJ2-7. The CDR3 region reads CASSLTSGSPSDEQYF. The DNA sequence is TGTGCCAGCAGTCTCACTAGCGGGAGTCCCTCCGACGAGCAGTACTTC.